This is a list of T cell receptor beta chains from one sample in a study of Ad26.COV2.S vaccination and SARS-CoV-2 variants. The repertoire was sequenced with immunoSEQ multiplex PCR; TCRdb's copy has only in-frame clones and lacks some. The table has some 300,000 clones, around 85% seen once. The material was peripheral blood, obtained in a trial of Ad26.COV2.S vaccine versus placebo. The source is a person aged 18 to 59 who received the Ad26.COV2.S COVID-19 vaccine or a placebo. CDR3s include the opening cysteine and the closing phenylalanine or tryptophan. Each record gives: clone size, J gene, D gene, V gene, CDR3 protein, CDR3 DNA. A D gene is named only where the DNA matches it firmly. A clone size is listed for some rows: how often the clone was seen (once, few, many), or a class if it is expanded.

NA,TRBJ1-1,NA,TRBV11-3,CASSSDRWGRMNTEAFF,TGTGCCAGCAGCTCAGACAGATGGGGTCGGATGAACACTGAAGCTTTCTTT
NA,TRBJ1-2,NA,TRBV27,CASMGGPQRGDYGYTF,TGTGCCAGCATGGGGGGACCCCAACGCGGAGACTATGGCTACACCTTC
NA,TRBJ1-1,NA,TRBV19,CASSIGTVNTEAFF,TGTGCCAGTAGTATAGGGACTGTGAACACTGAAGCTTTCTTT
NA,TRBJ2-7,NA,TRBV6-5,CASSYSGRSSYEQYF,TGTGCCAGCAGTTACTCGGGCCGGAGCTCCTACGAGCAGTACTTC
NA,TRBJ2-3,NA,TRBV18,CASSPVQGRSTDTQYF,TGTGCCAGCTCACCAGTTCAGGGGAGGAGCACAGATACGCAGTATTTT
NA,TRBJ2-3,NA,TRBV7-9,CASSNRGSTDTQYF,TGTGCCAGCAGCAATAGGGGTAGCACAGATACGCAGTATTTT
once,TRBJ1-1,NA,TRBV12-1,CASSFVLKVTVSTEAFF,TGTGCCAGCAGCTTTGTGCTGAAGGTTACTGTTAGCACTGAAGCTTTCTTT
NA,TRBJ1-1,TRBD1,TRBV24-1,CATEGQGEAFF,TGTGCCACCGAGGGACAGGGTGAAGCTTTCTTT
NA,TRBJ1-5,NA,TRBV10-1,CASSESFSILISNQPQHF,TGCGCCAGCAGTGAGTCATTCAGTATCCTAATTAGCAATCAGCCCCAGCATTTT
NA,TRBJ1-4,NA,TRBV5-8,CASSFKDRRNEKLFF,TGTGCCAGCAGCTTCAAAGACAGGAGGAATGAAAAACTGTTTTTT
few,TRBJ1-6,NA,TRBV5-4,CASTQVEKNSPLHF,TGTGCCAGCACCCAAGTGGAGAAGAATTCACCCCTCCACTTT
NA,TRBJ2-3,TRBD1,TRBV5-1,CASSPPGGAADTQYF,TGCGCCAGCAGCCCCCCAGGGGGCGCGGCAGATACGCAGTATTTT
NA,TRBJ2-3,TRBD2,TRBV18,CASSRSGTSGSDTQYF,TGTGCCAGCTCACGATCCGGGACTAGCGGTTCAGATACGCAGTATTTT
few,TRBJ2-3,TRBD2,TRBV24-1,CATSDPAGGADTQYF,TGTGCCACCAGTGATCCGGCGGGAGGCGCAGATACGCAGTATTTT
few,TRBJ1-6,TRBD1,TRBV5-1,CASSRTGENSPLHF,TGCGCCAGCAGCAGGACAGGGGAAAATTCACCCCTCCACTTT
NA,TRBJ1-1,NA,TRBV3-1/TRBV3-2,CASSPWTENTEAFF,TGTGCCAGCAGCCCTTGGACTGAGAACACTGAAGCTTTCTTT
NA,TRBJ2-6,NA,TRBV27,CASSSRGANVLTF,TGTGCCAGCAGTTCACGAGGGGCCAACGTCCTGACTTTC
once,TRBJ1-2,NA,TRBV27,CASRPDSPGLYGYTF,TGTGCCAGCAGGCCCGACTCCCCGGGTTTGTATGGCTACACCTTC
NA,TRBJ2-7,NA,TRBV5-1,CASSLERGSYEQYF,TGCGCCAGCAGCTTGGAACGGGGATCCTACGAGCAGTACTTC
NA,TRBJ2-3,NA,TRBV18,CASSPLRGDTQYF,TGTGCCAGCTCACCTTTACGAGGGGATACGCAGTATTTT
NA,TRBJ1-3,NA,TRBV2,CASSVSSGNTIYF,TGTGCCAGCTCAGTAAGCTCTGGAAACACCATATATTTT
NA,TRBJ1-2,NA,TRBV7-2,CASSLGRQGNYGYTF,TGTGCCAGCAGCTTAGGGCGTCAGGGGAACTATGGCTACACCTTC
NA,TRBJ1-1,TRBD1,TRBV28,CASSLLLTGALYTEAFF,TGTGCCAGCAGTTTGCTCTTGACAGGGGCCCTTTACACTGAAGCTTTCTTT
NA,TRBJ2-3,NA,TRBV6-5,CASSPSLSLPQYF,TGTGCCAGCAGTCCCTCCCTTAGTCTGCCGCAGTATTTT
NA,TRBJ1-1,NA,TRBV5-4,CASSLESPNTEAFF,TGTGCCAGCAGCTTGGAGAGTCCGAACACTGAAGCTTTCTTT
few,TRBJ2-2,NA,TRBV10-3,CAISESGTTTGELFF,TGTGCCATCAGTGAGTCCGGGACAACCACCGGGGAGCTGTTTTTT
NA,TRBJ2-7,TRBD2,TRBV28,CASSLISGGSPHEQYF,TGTGCCAGCAGTCTTATTAGCGGGGGGTCCCCCCACGAGCAGTACTTC
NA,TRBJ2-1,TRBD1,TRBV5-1,CASSFRQGSYNEQFF,TGCGCCAGCAGCTTCCGACAGGGGTCCTACAATGAGCAGTTCTTC
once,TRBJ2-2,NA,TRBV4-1,CASGGGPNTGELFF,TGCGCCAGCGGAGGGGGGCCTAACACCGGGGAGCTGTTTTTT
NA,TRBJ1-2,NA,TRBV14,CASSPSIRPRGHGYTF,TGTGCCAGCAGCCCCTCAATAAGACCGAGAGGGCATGGCTACACCTTC
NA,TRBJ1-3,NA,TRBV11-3,CASSRRGNTIYF,TGTGCCAGCAGCAGGAGGGGAAACACCATATATTTT
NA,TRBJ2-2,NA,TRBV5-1,CASSLVGTRNTGELFF,TGCGCCAGCAGCTTGGTAGGGACTCGTAACACCGGGGAGCTGTTTTTT
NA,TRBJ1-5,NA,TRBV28,CASSSTFDRRNQPQHF,TGTGCCAGCAGTTCCACTTTCGACCGGCGTAATCAGCCCCAGCATTTT
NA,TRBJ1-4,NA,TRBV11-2,CASSRTGGVEKLFF,TGTGCCAGCAGCCGTACGGGGGGGGTTGAAAAACTGTTTTTT
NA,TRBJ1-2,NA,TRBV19,CASTPIGGYGYTF,TGTGCCAGTACCCCCATAGGGGGCTATGGCTACACCTTC
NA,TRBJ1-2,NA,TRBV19,CASSTIGPSTGNYGYTF,TGTGCCAGTAGTACCATCGGGCCCTCAACGGGAAACTATGGCTACACCTTC
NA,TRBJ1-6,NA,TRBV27,CASRPATGMNSPLHF,TGTGCCAGCAGACCGGCGACAGGAATGAATTCACCCCTCCACTTT
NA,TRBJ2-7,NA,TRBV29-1,CSVETGKRNEQYF,TGCAGCGTTGAGACCGGGAAAAGGAACGAGCAGTACTTC
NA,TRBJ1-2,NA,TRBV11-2,CASSHSLLYGYTF,TGTGCCAGCAGCCACAGCCTCCTCTATGGCTACACCTTC
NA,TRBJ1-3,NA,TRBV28,CASSSGGLRNTIYF,TGTGCCAGCAGTTCCGGGGGACTACGAAACACCATATATTTT
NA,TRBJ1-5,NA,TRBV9,CASSGSGSQPQHF,TGTGCCAGCAGCGGATCAGGGAGTCAGCCCCAGCATTTT
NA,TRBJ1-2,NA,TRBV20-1,CSASRSYNYGYTF,TGCAGTGCTAGTCGATCTTATAACTATGGCTACACCTTC
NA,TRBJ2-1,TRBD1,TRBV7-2,CASSLGDRGYNEQFF,TGTGCCAGCAGCTTAGGGGACAGGGGTTACAATGAGCAGTTCTTC